This TCR beta chain was captured in a study of metastatic and nonmetastatic thyroid tumors. Regarding the study as a whole: Within blood and tumor, benign nodules reportedly had significantly lower TCR beta diversity than malignant thyroid tumors did.

This clone was detected many times. The antigen is not known. Patients were all untreated before their thyroid surgery. TCRdb reanalyzed the PCR reads via MiXCR. The sample includes about 93,000 clones, about 12% of them seen just once. Sequenced sample: blood. The receptor's source is a female donor with papillary thyroid cancer or a benign thyroid nodule (not recorded which). Some clones in this sample may be carry-over from other donors' samples.

CDR3 amino acids: CASSYTESSYEQYF. The CDR3 DNA reads as TGTGCCAGCAGTTACACGGAGAGCTCCTACGAGCAGTACTTC. This sequence joins TRBV6-2 or TRBV6-3 and TRBJ2-7, with D unresolved. Trimming shortened V by 2 bases and J by 0 bases, and 8 bases separated the two germline ends. Germline V lookup: CDR1 MNHEY, CDR2 SVGEGT. The CDR3 sequence is 14 residues long.